The 15 T cell receptor beta chains given below trace back to one sample, sequenced in a study of cytomegalovirus exposure and HLA in healthy donors. The PCR ran on 60 Vbeta and 13 Jbeta primers. Generated by immunoSEQ multiplex PCR, the TCRdb table keeps only in-frame clones and is missing some. Of about 72,000 clones listed, 75% to 80% were seen once; the top ten hold about 3.5%. Material for sequencing was PBMCs. The receptor set was obtained from a man aged 40-50 years in good health and CMV-seronegative.

This chain links TRBV4-3 with TRBJ2-6, with 9 nucleotides matching TRBD1. The CDR3 is 18 residues long. Trimming at V came to 4 bases and at J to 4 bases, leaving 11 bases not matched to a gene. The germline CDR1 and CDR2 sequences are LGHNA and YSLEER. The CDR3 loop reads CASSRKDRGPLGANVLTF. Written as DNA, the CDR3 is TGCGCCAGCAGCCGAAAGGACAGGGGTCCCCTGGGGGCCAACGTCCTGACTTTC.

This chain connects TRBV2 to TRBJ1-1; a possible D gene is TRBD1 (5 bases). The CDR3 has 14 amino acids. Germline lookup yields CDR1 SNHLY and CDR2 FYNNEI. V shed 4 bases and J shed 4 bases, with 13 bases lying between them. CDR3 amino acids: CASSASAGRTEAFF. CDR3 sequence (DNA): TGTGCCAGCAGTGCGTCGGCAGGGCGCACTGAAGCTTTCTTT. Based on the CDR3 plus reference TRBV2 and TRBJ1-1, the full variable domain is EPEVTQTPSHQVTQMGQEVILRCVPISNHLYFYWYRQILGQKVEFLVSFYNNEISEKSEIFDDQFSVERPDGSNFTLKIRSTKLEDSAMYFCASSASAGRTEAFFGQGTRLTVV.

The chain joins TRBV10-1 to TRBJ1-1; a possible D gene is TRBD1 (6 bases). Germline lookup yields CDR1 WNHNN and CDR2 SYGVQD (reference sequence). The length of the CDR3 is 13 residues. Trimming pared 7 bases from V and 0 bases from J, leaving 9 bases between. CDR3 sequence (DNA): TGCGCCAGCAAACAGGGTTTGAACACTGAAGCTTTCTTT. Translation gives CASKQGLNTEAFF.

This clone was detected only once. Compared with germline, one end of the junction differs, possibly owing to a read error. This rearrangement joins TRBV7-7 to TRBJ1-4; 9 nucleotides match TRBD1. Germline V gene data show CDR1 as SSHAT and CDR2 as FNYEAQ (reference sequence). The CDR3 is 13 amino acids. The CDR3 DNA is TGTGCTAGCAGCCCCGGACAGGGGGAAAAACTGTTTTTT. Its translation is CASSPGQGEKLFF.

This sequence joins TRBV12-5 and TRBJ2-3, with TRBD2 matching 9 bases. The CDR3 spans 14 residues. CDR1 is LGHNT, CDR2 FRNRAP, per germline. Losses at the gene ends were 1 base for V and 11 bases for J; bases not matched to a gene: 7. As DNA, the CDR3 is TGTGCTAGTGGTTTGGGCGGGGGGGCGAGCCGGCAGTATTTT. Residues: CASGLGGGASRQYF.

This chain connects TRBV7-2 to TRBJ1-4; the D gene is possibly TRBD1 (5 bases). There are 15 residues in the CDR3. Trimming removed 4 bases at V and 7 bases at J, with 16 bases between. In germline, CDR1 is SGHTA, CDR2 FQGNSA. CDR3 in DNA: TGTGCCAGCAGCTCCAGGGCAGGGTTCGTTGAAAAACTGTTTTTT. It is translated as CASSSRAGFVEKLFF.

The rearrangement links TRBV6-5 to TRBJ1-1, with D unresolved. With 5 bases removed from V and 2 bases from J, the gap between germline ends came to 9 bases. The CDR3 has 13 residues. Per the germline V gene, CDR1 is MNHEY and CDR2 is SVGAGI. The CDR3 reads CASSHTQNTEAFF. In DNA, the CDR3 is TGTGCCAGCAGTCACACCCAAAACACTGAAGCTTTCTTT.

This chain uses TRBV7-2 with TRBJ1-5, with D unresolved. This CDR3 is built from 15 residues. Trimming took off 5 bases at V and 0 bases at J, with 11 bases between the two ends. From germline, CDR1 is SGHTA and CDR2 FQGNSA. CDR3 nucleotide sequence: TGTGCCAGCAGCCCTAACAGATATAGCAATCAGCCCCAGCATTTT. Amino acids: CASSPNRYSNQPQHF.

The gene calls are TRBV11-1 and TRBJ1-6, with 9 positions matching TRBD1. The CDR3 runs 16 residues. J gave up 9 bases and V 6 bases, and 12 bases lay outside the gene matches. Germline V CDR1 and CDR2: SGHAT, FQDESV (reference sequence). This CDR3 is CASSHGQGLIRSPLHF. CDR3 nucleotide sequence: TGTGCCAGCAGTCACGGACAGGGGCTAATTCGTTCACCCCTCCACTTT.

In its sample, this clone was seen a few times. The chain carries TRBV4-1 and TRBJ2-5, with D unclear. The CDR3 loop spans 13 amino acids. V was pared by 3 bases and J by 2 bases, with 7 bases between. Germline V gene lookup returns CDR1 MGHRA and CDR2 YSYEKL. CDR3 nucleotides: TGCGCCAGCAGCCACCAAAAACAAGAGACCCAGTACTTC. Amino acid sequence: CASSHQKQETQYF.

The genes are TRBV7-6 and TRBJ1-3; D unclear. The CDR3 totals 12 residues. Deletions cut 4 bases from V and 8 bases from J, with 9 bases between. Germline-derived CDR1 and CDR2 are SGHVS and FNYEAQ. CDR3 bases: TGTGCCAGCAGCTCAGAGGAGCACACCATATATTTT. Amino acid sequence: CASSSEEHTIYF.

This chain links TRBV4-2 with TRBJ2-3; TRBD1 aligns across 8 bases. Germline V CDR1 and CDR2: LGHNA, YNFKEQ. The J segment lost 4 bases and the V segment lost 3 bases, leaving 3 bases of the junction unmatched. The CDR3 is 14 amino acids. CDR3 loop: CASSQDRVPDTQYF. The CDR3 nucleotides are TGTGCCAGCAGCCAGGACAGGGTTCCAGATACGCAGTATTTT.

This sequence joins TRBV30 and TRBJ1-5; possible D gene TRBD1, 5 bases. This CDR3 is built from 15 residues. The V gene's germline CDR1 is GTSNPN and CDR2 SVGIG (reference sequence). Trimming stripped 2 bases from V and 3 bases from J, with 14 bases between. The CDR3 reads CAWSLRGQLNQPQHF. The CDR3 coding sequence is TGTGCCTGGAGTTTAAGGGGTCAACTCAATCAGCCCCAGCATTTT.

V and J are TRBV5-6 and TRBJ1-5; 7 bases fit TRBD1. V shed 0 bases, J shed 3 bases, and the junction held 6 bases outside the gene matches. Per germline, CDR1 SGHDT and CDR2 YYEEEE. This CDR3 spans 16 amino acids. CDR3 amino acids: CASSLARDRYNQPQHF. In DNA, the CDR3 is TGTGCCAGCAGCTTGGCCCGGGACAGATACAATCAGCCCCAGCATTTT.

The rearrangement links TRBV6-6 to TRBJ1-4; 10 nucleotides line up with TRBD1. In germline, CDR1 is MNHNY, CDR2 SVGAGI (reference sequence). The CDR3 sequence is 14 residues long. J lost 8 bases, V lost 5 bases, and 5 bases had no gene match. CDR3 loop: CASSNRDRGEKLFF. The CDR3 DNA follows: TGTGCCAGCAGTAACCGGGACAGGGGAGAAAAACTGTTTTTT.